These T cell receptor beta chains were read from a single sample in a study of control samples from healthy donors and cancer patients. Sequencing was performed with immunoSEQ multiplex PCR; in TCRdb, only in-frame clones are kept and a portion is missing. The sample lists roughly 30,000 clones, around 80% occurring once. Sequencing was performed on PBMCs. Receptor source: a man aged 60 to 75 with head and neck cancer. Both conserved end residues are part of each CDR3. The D gene is left open where the match is weak. Only some rows state a clone size, as once, few, many or a class for expanded clones.

D gene	V gene	J gene	clone size	CDR3 protein	CDR3 DNA
.	TRBV18	TRBJ1-5	.	CASHGGGSNQPQHF	TGTGCCAGCCATGGGGGGGGTAGCAATCAGCCCCAGCATTTT
.	TRBV28	TRBJ1-2	once	CASYFTGHGYTF	TGTGCCAGCTATTTCACAGGCCATGGCTACACCTTC
TRBD1	TRBV5-6	TRBJ1-2	.	CASSLVGTGGPNYGYTF	TGTGCCAGCAGCTTGGTCGGGACAGGGGGCCCTAACTATGGCTACACCTTC
.	TRBV2	TRBJ1-2	.	CASRVEASYGYTF	TGTGCCAGCAGGGTGGAAGCTTCCTATGGCTACACCTTC
TRBD2	TRBV7-3	TRBJ2-5	few	CASSLREGETQYF	TGTGCCAGCAGCTTACGGGAGGGGGAGACCCAGTACTTC
.	TRBV29-1	TRBJ2-7	.	CSAEGGPTYEQYF	TGCAGCGCCGAGGGGGGGCCCACCTACGAGCAGTACTTC
.	TRBV3-1/TRBV3-2	TRBJ2-2	.	CASSQGHAGELFF	TGTGCCAGCAGCCAGGGGCATGCCGGGGAGCTGTTTTTT
.	TRBV6-5	TRBJ2-1	.	CASKPDGSGANEQFF	TGTGCCAGCAAACCCGACGGGAGCGGAGCCAATGAGCAGTTCTTC
TRBD2	TRBV7-9	TRBJ2-7	.	CASSLPPAGGPIEQYF	TGTGCCAGCAGCTTGCCCCCGGCGGGAGGCCCTATAGAGCAGTACTTC
.	TRBV30	TRBJ1-1	medium-sized	CAWSVQSEAFF	TGTGCCTGGAGTGTACAATCTGAAGCTTTCTTT
TRBD2	TRBV12-5	TRBJ2-1	.	CASGLAPALSVLREGRESYNEQFF	TGTGCTAGTGGTTTGGCCCCCGCCCTCTCGGTGCTGCGGGAGGGCCGGGAGTCCTACAATGAGCAGTTCTTC
.	TRBV5-4	TRBJ2-2	.	CASSWAGLNTGELFF	TGTGCCAGCAGCTGGGCGGGGCTAAACACCGGGGAGCTGTTTTTT
.	TRBV7-6	TRBJ2-3	.	CASSFLLGGSPDTQYF	TGTGCCAGCAGCTTTCTTCTAGGGGGGAGTCCAGATACGCAGTATTTT
.	TRBV4-3	TRBJ2-3	once	CASSRNRGLGDTQYF	TGCGCCAGCAGCCGCAACAGAGGGCTGGGGGATACGCAGTATTTT
.	TRBV6-2/TRBV6-3	TRBJ2-1	.	CASSPSDEEQFF	TGTGCCAGCAGTCCGTCGGACGAGGAGCAGTTCTTC
.	TRBV2	TRBJ1-6	.	CASNGQGPPPLHF	TGTGCCAGCAACGGGCAGGGCCCCCCACCCCTCCACTTT
.	TRBV10-1	TRBJ2-1	.	CASSESLGLNEQFF	TGCGCCAGCAGTGAGTCTCTTGGGCTCAATGAGCAGTTCTTC
.	TRBV19	TRBJ1-2	few	CASSWINYGYTF	TGTGCCAGTTCGTGGATTAACTATGGCTACACCTTC
.	TRBV10-3	TRBJ2-7	once	CAISESLEAEQYF	TGTGCCATCAGTGAGTCGCTCGAGGCCGAGCAGTACTTC
.	TRBV14	TRBJ2-7	.	CASSEDVSYEQYF	TGTGCCAGCAGTGAGGACGTCTCTTACGAGCAGTACTTC
.	TRBV6-5	TRBJ1-1	.	CASSYGGSENTEAFF	TGTGCCAGCAGTTACGGTGGCAGCGAGAACACTGAAGCTTTCTTT
.	TRBV27	TRBJ2-7	.	CASSHTDSYEQYF	TGTGCCAGCAGTCACACGGACTCCTACGAGCAGTACTTC
.	TRBV28	TRBJ2-7	.	CASRLGQGGYEQYF	TGTGCCAGCAGACTCGGCCAGGGCGGCTACGAGCAGTACTTC
.	TRBV27	TRBJ1-3	.	CASSSRYGRSSGNTIYF	TGTGCCAGCAGTTCACGTTACGGAAGAAGCTCTGGAAACACCATATATTTT